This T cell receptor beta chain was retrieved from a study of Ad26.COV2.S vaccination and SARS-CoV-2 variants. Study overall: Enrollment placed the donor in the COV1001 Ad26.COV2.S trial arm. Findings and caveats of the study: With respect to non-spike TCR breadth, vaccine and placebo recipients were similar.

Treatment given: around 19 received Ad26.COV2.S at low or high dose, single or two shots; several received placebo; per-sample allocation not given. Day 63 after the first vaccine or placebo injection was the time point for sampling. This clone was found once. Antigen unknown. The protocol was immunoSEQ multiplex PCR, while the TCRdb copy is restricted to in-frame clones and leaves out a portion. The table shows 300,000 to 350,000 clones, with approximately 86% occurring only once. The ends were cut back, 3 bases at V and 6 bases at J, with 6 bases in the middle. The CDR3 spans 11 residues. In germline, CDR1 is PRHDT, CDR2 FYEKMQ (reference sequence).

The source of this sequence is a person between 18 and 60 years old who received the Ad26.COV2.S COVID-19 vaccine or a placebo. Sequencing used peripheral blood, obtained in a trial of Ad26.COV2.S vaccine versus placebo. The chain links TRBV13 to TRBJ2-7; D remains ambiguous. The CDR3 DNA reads TGTGCCAGCAGCTTTGGATCCGAGCAGTACTTC. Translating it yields CASSFGSEQYF.